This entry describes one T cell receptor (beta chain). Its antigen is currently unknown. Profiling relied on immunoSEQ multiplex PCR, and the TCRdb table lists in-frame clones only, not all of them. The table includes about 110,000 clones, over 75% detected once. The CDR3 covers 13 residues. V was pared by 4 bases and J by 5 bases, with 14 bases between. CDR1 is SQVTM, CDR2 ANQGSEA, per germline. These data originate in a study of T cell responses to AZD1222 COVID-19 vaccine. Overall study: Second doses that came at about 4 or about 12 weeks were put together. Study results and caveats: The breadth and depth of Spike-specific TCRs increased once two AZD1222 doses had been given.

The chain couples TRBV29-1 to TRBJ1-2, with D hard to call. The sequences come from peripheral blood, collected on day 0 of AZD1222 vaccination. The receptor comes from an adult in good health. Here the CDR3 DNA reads TGCAGCGTTGCCATGGACCTGGGGTATGGCTACACCTTC. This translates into CSVAMDLGYGYTF.